The 24 T cell receptor beta chains below come from one sample, sequenced in a study of cytomegalovirus exposure and HLA in healthy donors (TCRdb year 2017). The method behind the library was the immunoSEQ multiplex PCR assay. The immuneACCESS repertoire file appears here via TCRdb, limited to in-frame rearrangements. These files lack a portion of the clones; in checked studies, under half of the deficit traces to unresolved V genes, and the cause of the others is not known. The sample contains 120,000 to 150,000 clones, almost 90% of them found a single time. Of the sample, just under 8% is held by the ten largest clones. Sequenced input: PBMCs. The source is a woman between 18 and 30 years old in good health and CMV-seropositive.

This clone was observed once. The chain uses TRBV25-1 and TRBJ2-5; 7 positions match TRBD1. V dropped 2 bases and J dropped 0; count of bases not matched to a gene: 3. The CDR3 length is 15 residues. Germline V gene data show CDR1 as MGHDK and CDR2 as SYGVNS. CDR3 nucleotides: TGTGCCAGCAGTGAACCGGGACAGAACCAAGAGACCCAGTACTTC. Translated: CASSEPGQNQETQYF.

This sequence joins TRBV18 and TRBJ2-3; the D is unclear. The CDR3 has 13 amino acids. Trimming took 6 bases from V and 2 from J, leaving 9 bases between them. The V gene's germline CDR1 is KGHSH and CDR2 LQKENI. The CDR3 DNA follows: TGTGCCAGCTCCCCCCAGTCCACAGATACGCAGTATTTT. This translates into CASSPQSTDTQYF.

The rearrangement uses TRBV19 and TRBJ2-3; D might be TRBD2 (5 bases). Trimming shortened V by 7 bases and J by 2 bases, and 13 bases separated the two germline ends. Per germline, CDR1 LNHDA and CDR2 SQIVND (reference sequence). The CDR3 extends over 14 amino acids. CDR3 protein: CASIPSGLTDTQYF. The DNA of the CDR3 is TGTGCCAGTATTCCCTCCGGACTCACAGATACGCAGTATTTT.

The gene calls are TRBV6-5 and TRBJ2-7; 8 bases are shared with TRBD1. This CDR3 contains 15 residues. Germline V lookup: CDR1 MNHEY, CDR2 SVGAGI. The J segment lost 6 bases and the V segment lost 4 bases, leaving 11 bases of the junction unmatched. The CDR3 here is CASSFIGTGVSEQYF. The CDR3 DNA sequence: TGTGCCAGCAGTTTTATAGGGACAGGTGTCTCCGAGCAGTACTTC.

The CDR3 protein is CASSFRGTGELFF. The CDR3 nucleotides are TGTGCCAGCAGCTTCCGAGGGACCGGGGAGCTGTTTTTT. The chain couples TRBV9 to TRBJ2-2; D is possibly TRBD2 (5 bases). V lost 4 bases to trimming and J lost 5 bases, with 9 bases between them. The CDR3 contains 13 residues. Per the germline V gene, CDR1 is SGDLS and CDR2 is YYNGEE.

The V call is TRBV5-6, the J call TRBJ2-1; D is uncertain. Germline CDR1 is SGHDT and CDR2 is YYEEEE. Between the trimmed V and J ends, which lost 0 bases and 4 bases, there was a span of 5 bases. The CDR3 spans 13 residues. CDR3 residues: CASSLVQYNEQFF. The DNA of the CDR3 is TGTGCCAGCAGCTTGGTGCAGTACAATGAGCAGTTCTTC.

The chain is built from TRBV28 and TRBJ1-6; possible D gene TRBD1, 5 bases. The V end lost 6 bases, the J end lost 10 bases, and 16 bases lay between the germline ends. The CDR3 is 14 residues long. Germline V lookup: CDR1 MDHEN, CDR2 SYDVKM. Here the CDR3 DNA reads TGTGCCAGCAGAAAAAAGGGGTCAAAATCACCCCTCCACTTT. It codes for CASRKKGSKSPLHF.

The genes are TRBV27 and TRBJ1-2, with 7 bases that match TRBD1. CDR1 and CDR2 from the germline V gene are MNHEY and SMNVEV (reference sequence). The CDR3 contains 15 residues. The trim removed 3 bases at V and 5 bases at J, leaving 9 bases unmatched. The CDR3 is CASSFRGYGLYGYTF. The DNA of the CDR3 is TGTGCCAGCAGTTTCAGGGGGTACGGATTGTATGGCTACACCTTC.

V is TRBV11-2 and J is TRBJ1-1; D possibly corresponds to TRBD1 (5 bases). CDR1 and CDR2 from the germline V gene are SGHAT and FQNNGV. This CDR3 region has 15 residues. The V and J ends lost 0 bases and 5 bases respectively, with 13 bases between them. The CDR3 loop reads CASSLDWAGGTEAFF. The CDR3 bases are TGTGCCAGCAGCTTAGATTGGGCGGGGGGGACTGAAGCTTTCTTT.

This rearrangement joins TRBV19 to TRBJ1-2, with D hard to call. The length of the CDR3 is 12 residues. The germline V and J ends were trimmed by 3 bases and 7 bases, with 9 bases remaining between them. Germline CDR1 and CDR2: LNHDA and SQIVND (reference sequence). This chain's CDR3 is CASSIGRVGYTF. CDR3 coding DNA: TGTGCCAGTAGTATCGGGAGGGTTGGCTACACCTTC. The complete variable domain, with remaining parts taken from reference TRBV19 and TRBJ1-2, reads DGGITQSPKYLFRKEGQNVTLSCEQNLNHDAMYWYRQDPGQGLRLIYYSQIVNDFQKGDIAEGYSVSREKKESFPLTVTSAQKNPTAFYLCASSIGRVGYTFGSGTRLTVV.

This clone was detected once. The gene calls are TRBV6-5 and TRBJ2-1; 8 nucleotides agree with TRBD2. Germline V gives CDR1 MNHEY, CDR2 SVGAGI. This CDR3 is 12 amino acids long. The junction had 1 base not matched to a gene; V was cut back by 3 bases and J by 9 bases. CDR3 amino acids: CASSYSGIEQFF. DNA for the CDR3: TGTGCCAGCAGTTATAGCGGGATTGAGCAGTTCTTC.

J is TRBJ1-5 and V is TRBV7-2; 7 bases are a match to TRBD1. Germline loops: CDR1 SGHTA, CDR2 FQGNSA. V trimming: 3 bases; J trimming: 4 bases; junction bases outside the gene matches: 3. The CDR3 has 14 residues. The CDR3 region has the DNA TGTGCCAGCAGCTTTTCCAGGGGGAATCAGCCCCAGCATTTT. As protein: CASSFSRGNQPQHF.

This clone was seen only a few times. The rearrangement links TRBV4-2 to TRBJ2-7; a weak D match, TRBD1 (6 bases). The CDR3 has 14 residues. The germline V gene encodes CDR1 LGHNA and CDR2 YNFKEQ. V gave up 4 bases and J gave up 2 bases, with 12 bases separating them. CDR3 sequence: CASSRGQRTYEQYF. The CDR3, as DNA: TGTGCCAGCAGCCGGGGGCAGCGAACCTACGAGCAGTACTTC.

J is TRBJ1-1 and V is TRBV27, with D possibly matching TRBD1 (5 bases). The CDR3 spans 13 residues. The V end lost 0 bases, the J end lost 11 bases, and 13 bases lay between the germline ends. CDR1 and CDR2 (germline): MNHEY, SMNVEV (reference sequence). CDR3 sequence: CASSLSGGGLAFF. CDR3 DNA: TGTGCCAGCAGTTTATCGGGGGGAGGGCTCGCTTTCTTT.

The chain employs TRBV4-2 and TRBJ2-5, with 8 bases that match TRBD2. Germline V lookup: CDR1 LGHNA, CDR2 YNFKEQ. Germline trimming cut 1 base from V and 2 bases from J; bases unmatched to any gene: 3. The CDR3 extends over 15 amino acids. CDR3 bases: TGTGCCAGCAGCCAAGCTCTAGCGGGTCAAGAGACCCAGTACTTC. Translating it yields CASSQALAGQETQYF.

The rearrangement joins TRBV30 to TRBJ1-2; 7 nucleotides line up with TRBD1. This CDR3 is built from 14 residues. The V segment lost 0 bases and the J segment 6 bases; nucleotides outside the gene matches: 7. Looked up from germline, CDR1 is GTSNPN and CDR2 is SVGIG (reference sequence). The CDR3 region has the DNA TGTGCCTGGAGTGTCGAGACAGGGATTCATGGCTACACCTTC. Translating gives CAWSVETGIHGYTF.

The J gene is TRBJ2-7, the V gene TRBV5-1, with TRBD2 matching 10 bases. The germline V gene has CDR1 SGHRS and CDR2 YFSETQ. This CDR3 is built from 16 residues. The junction had 4 bases not matched to a gene; V was cut back by 1 base and J by 0 bases. The CDR3, as DNA: TGCGCCAGCAGCTTGTCCCTAGCGGGGGTCTCCTACGAGCAGTACTTC. It specifies CASSLSLAGVSYEQYF.

This clone was seen only once. The chain has TRBV28 and TRBJ1-1, with D perhaps TRBD1 (5 bases). Germline V gene sequence: CDR1 MDHEN, CDR2 SYDVKM. The length of the CDR3 is 15 residues. V gave up 5 bases and J gave up 0 bases, with 13 bases separating them. CDR3 nucleotides: TGTGCCAGCAGTGGGACTTATACACTGAACACTGAAGCTTTCTTT. Translated, it gives CASSGTYTLNTEAFF.

The genes are TRBV5-5 and TRBJ2-5; 8 bases map to TRBD1. The germline V gene has CDR1 SGHKS and CDR2 YYEKEE (reference sequence). V lost 2 bases, J lost 4 bases, and 1 base stayed unmatched. There are 13 residues in the CDR3. The chain's CDR3 is CASSLDRGETQYF. CDR3 DNA: TGTGCCAGCAGCTTAGACAGGGGAGAGACCCAGTACTTC.

The chain joins TRBV4-2 to TRBJ2-3; D is uncertain. Trimming took 2 bases from V and 5 from J, leaving 8 bases between them. This CDR3 has 13 amino acids. Germline CDR1 reads LGHNA; CDR2 reads YNFKEQ. This CDR3 is CASSQSAGDTQYF. In DNA form, the CDR3 reads TGTGCCAGCAGCCAAAGCGCTGGAGATACGCAGTATTTT.

The chain couples TRBV6-1 to TRBJ2-5, with D tentatively TRBD1 (7 bases). This CDR3 spans 14 amino acids. CDR1 MNHNS and CDR2 SASEGT come from the germline V gene. V shed 4 bases and J shed 5 bases, with 14 bases lying between them. The CDR3 DNA follows: TGTGCCAGCAGTGGGCGGCAGGGGGGTGAGACCCAGTACTTC. Translating gives CASSGRQGGETQYF.

The V call is TRBV11-3, the J call TRBJ1-3; D call uncertain. CDR3 length: 14 amino acids. Germline CDR1 reads SGHNT; CDR2 reads YENEEA. V was trimmed by 3 bases and J by 0 bases, leaving 6 bases between them. The CDR3 region has the DNA TGTGCCAGCAGCTTGGGGAGCTCTGGAAACACCATATATTTT. Encoded protein: CASSLGSSGNTIYF.

V usage is TRBV5-4 and J usage is TRBJ1-2, with D possibly TRBD1 on 6 matching bases. Germline lookup yields CDR1 SGHNT and CDR2 YYREEE (reference sequence). The CDR3 contains 14 residues. Trimming removed 1 base from V and 8 bases from J, with 15 bases in between. CDR3 region: CASSLTYSGAGYTF. In DNA, the CDR3 is TGTGCCAGCAGCTTGACTTACTCAGGGGCCGGCTACACCTTC.

The chain carries TRBV18 and TRBJ2-5; the D gene is possibly TRBD2 (5 bases). V gave up 6 bases and J gave up 0 bases, with 8 bases separating them. CDR3 size: 13 residues. Germline CDR1 and CDR2: KGHSH and LQKENI. CDR3 region: CASSGGYQETQYF. CDR3 DNA: TGTGCCAGCTCCGGCGGGTACCAAGAGACCCAGTACTTC. The variable domain in full, with the rest retrieved from reference TRBV18 and TRBJ2-5, is NAGVMQNPRHLVRRRGQEARLRCSPMKGHSHVYWYRQLPEEGLKFMVYLQKENIIDESGMPKERFSAEFPKEGPSILRIQQVVRGDSAAYFCASSGGYQETQYFGPGTRLLVL.